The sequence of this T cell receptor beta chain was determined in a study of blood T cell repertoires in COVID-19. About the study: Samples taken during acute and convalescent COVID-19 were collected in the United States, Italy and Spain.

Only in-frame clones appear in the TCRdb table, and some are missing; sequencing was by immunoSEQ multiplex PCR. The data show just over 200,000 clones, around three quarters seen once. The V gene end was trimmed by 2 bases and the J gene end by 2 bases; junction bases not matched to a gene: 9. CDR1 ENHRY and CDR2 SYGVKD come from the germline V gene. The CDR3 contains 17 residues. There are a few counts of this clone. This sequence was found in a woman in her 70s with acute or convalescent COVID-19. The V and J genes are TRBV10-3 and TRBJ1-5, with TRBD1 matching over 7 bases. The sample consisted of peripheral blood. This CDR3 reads CAISERQGEVGNQPQHF. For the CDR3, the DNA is TGTGCCATCAGTGAGCGACAGGGAGAGGTCGGCAATCAGCCCCAGCATTTT.